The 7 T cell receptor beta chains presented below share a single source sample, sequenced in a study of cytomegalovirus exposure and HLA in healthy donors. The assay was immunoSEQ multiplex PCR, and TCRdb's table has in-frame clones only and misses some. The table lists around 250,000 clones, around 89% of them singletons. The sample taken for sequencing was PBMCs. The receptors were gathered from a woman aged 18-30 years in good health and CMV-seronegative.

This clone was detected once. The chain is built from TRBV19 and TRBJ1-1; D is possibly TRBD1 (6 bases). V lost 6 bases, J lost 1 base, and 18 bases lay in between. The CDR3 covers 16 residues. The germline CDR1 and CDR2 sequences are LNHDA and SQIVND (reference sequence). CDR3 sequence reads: CASRPPGQPKNTEAFF. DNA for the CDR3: TGTGCCAGTAGGCCCCCCGGACAGCCGAAGAACACTGAAGCTTTCTTT.

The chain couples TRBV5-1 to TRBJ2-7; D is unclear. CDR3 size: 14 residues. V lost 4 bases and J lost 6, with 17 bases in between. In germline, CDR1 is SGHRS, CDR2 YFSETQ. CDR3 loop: CASSPAVREREQYV. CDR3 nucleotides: TGCGCCAGCAGCCCGGCGGTAAGAGAGCGCGAGCAGTACGTC.

The CDR3 region is CASGMLAANEQFF. CDR3 in DNA: TGTGCCAGCGGAATGCTAGCAGCTAATGAGCAGTTCTTC. This rearrangement joins TRBV6-1 to TRBJ2-1, with a weak D call TRBD2 (5 bases). In germline, CDR1 is MNHNS, CDR2 SASEGT. V lost 8 bases, J lost 7 bases, and 15 bases lay in between. This CDR3 comprises 13 residues.

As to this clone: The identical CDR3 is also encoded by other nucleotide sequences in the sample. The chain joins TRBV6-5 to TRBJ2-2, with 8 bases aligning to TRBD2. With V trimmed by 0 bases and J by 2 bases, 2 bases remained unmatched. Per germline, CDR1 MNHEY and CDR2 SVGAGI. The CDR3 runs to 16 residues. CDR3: CASSYSAGGNTGELFF. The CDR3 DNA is TGTGCCAGCAGTTACTCGGCGGGGGGTAACACCGGGGAGCTGTTTTTT.

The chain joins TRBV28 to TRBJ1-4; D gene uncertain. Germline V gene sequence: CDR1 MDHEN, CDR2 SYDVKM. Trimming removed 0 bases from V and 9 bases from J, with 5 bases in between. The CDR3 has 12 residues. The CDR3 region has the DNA TGTGCCAGCAGTTTATGGGCCCAAAAACTGTTTTTT. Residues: CASSLWAQKLFF.

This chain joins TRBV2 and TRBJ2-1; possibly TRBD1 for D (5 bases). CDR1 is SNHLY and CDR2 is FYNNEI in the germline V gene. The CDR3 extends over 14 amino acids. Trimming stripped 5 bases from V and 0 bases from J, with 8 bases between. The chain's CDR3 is CASSSDSSYNEQFF. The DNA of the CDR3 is TGTGCCAGCAGTTCTGACAGCTCCTACAATGAGCAGTTCTTC.

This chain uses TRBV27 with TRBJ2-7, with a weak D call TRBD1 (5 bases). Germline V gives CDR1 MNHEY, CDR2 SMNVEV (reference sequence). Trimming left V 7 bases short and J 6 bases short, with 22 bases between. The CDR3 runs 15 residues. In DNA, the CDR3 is TGTGCCAGCACCCCGCTAGGGGTGACAGCCAGCGAGCAGTACTTC. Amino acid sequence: CASTPLGVTASEQYF.